The 3 T cell receptor beta chains reported below all come from one sample, sequenced in a study of blood T cell repertoires in COVID-19. TCRdb keeps only in-frame clones here, not all; method: immunoSEQ multiplex PCR. The table records 140,000 or so clones, approximately 86% of them present only once. The sequencing input was PBMCs or T cells enriched from blood (not recorded which). Source of these receptors: a woman in her 40s who had recovered from COVID-19.

Of note for this clone: This same CDR3 is encoded by further DNA sequences in the sample. The J gene is TRBJ2-1, the V gene TRBV27; TRBD2 matches 7 bases. V lost 5 bases and J lost 9; bases outside the gene matches: 4. The germline gives CDR1 MNHEY, CDR2 SMNVEV (reference sequence). The CDR3 runs to 12 residues. The CDR3 is CASSRTSGEQFF. CDR3 in DNA: TGTGCCAGCAGTCGGACTAGTGGTGAGCAGTTCTTC.

The chain joins TRBV5-1 to TRBJ2-1; 8 bases agree with TRBD2. The CDR3 is 15 residues long. Losses at the gene ends were 2 bases for V and 2 bases for J; bases not matched to a gene: 3. Germline V CDR1 and CDR2: SGHRS, YFSETQ. The CDR3 spells CASSLERGTYNEQFF. CDR3 DNA sequence: TGCGCCAGCAGCTTAGAGCGGGGGACCTACAATGAGCAGTTCTTC.

This clone was recorded only once. The rearrangement links TRBV14 to TRBJ2-1, with 13 bases fitting TRBD2. This CDR3 has 17 residues. V trimming: 4 bases; J trimming: 5 bases; junction bases outside the gene matches: 8. CDR1 and CDR2 from the germline V gene are SGHDN and FVKESK. The CDR3 sequence is CASSPTTSGRLDNEQFF. The CDR3 nucleotides are TGTGCCAGCAGCCCCACGACTAGCGGGAGGCTCGACAATGAGCAGTTCTTC.